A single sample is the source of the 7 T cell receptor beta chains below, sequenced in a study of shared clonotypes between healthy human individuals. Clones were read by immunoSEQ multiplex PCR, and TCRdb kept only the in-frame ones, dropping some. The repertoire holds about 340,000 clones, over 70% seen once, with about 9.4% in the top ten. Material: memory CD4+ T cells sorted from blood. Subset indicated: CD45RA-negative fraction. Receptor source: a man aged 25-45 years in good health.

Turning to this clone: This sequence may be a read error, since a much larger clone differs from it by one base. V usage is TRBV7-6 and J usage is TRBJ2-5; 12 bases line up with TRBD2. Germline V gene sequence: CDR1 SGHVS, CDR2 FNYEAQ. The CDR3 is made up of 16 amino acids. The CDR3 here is CASSPRLAGDQEAQYF. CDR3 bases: TGTGCCAGCAGCCCTAGACTAGCGGGAGATCAAGAGGCCCAGTACTTC.

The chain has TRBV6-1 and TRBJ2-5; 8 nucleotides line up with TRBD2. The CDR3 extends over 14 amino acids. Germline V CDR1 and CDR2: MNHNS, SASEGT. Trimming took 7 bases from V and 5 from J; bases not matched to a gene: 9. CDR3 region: CASIPGGPGETQYF. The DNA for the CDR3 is TGTGCCAGCATTCCGGGAGGGCCGGGGGAGACCCAGTACTTC.

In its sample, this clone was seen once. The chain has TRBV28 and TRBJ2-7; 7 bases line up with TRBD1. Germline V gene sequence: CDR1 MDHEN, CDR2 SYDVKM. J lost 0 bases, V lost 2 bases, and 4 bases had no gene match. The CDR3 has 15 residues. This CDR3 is CASSLGGQSSYEQYF. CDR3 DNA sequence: TGTGCCAGCAGTTTAGGGGGACAGAGCTCCTACGAGCAGTACTTC.

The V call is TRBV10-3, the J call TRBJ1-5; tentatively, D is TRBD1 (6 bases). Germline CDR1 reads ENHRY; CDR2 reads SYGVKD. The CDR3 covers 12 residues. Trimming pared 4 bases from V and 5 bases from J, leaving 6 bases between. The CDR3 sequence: CAISAGDQPQHF. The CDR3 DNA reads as TGTGCCATCAGTGCAGGGGATCAGCCCCAGCATTTT.

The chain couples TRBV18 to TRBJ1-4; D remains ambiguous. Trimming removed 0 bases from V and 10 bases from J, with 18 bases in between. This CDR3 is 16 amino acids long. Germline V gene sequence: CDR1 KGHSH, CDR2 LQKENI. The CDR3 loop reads CASSPPLARPEVKLFF. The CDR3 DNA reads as TGTGCCAGCTCACCACCGTTGGCGCGCCCCGAAGTAAAACTGTTTTTT.

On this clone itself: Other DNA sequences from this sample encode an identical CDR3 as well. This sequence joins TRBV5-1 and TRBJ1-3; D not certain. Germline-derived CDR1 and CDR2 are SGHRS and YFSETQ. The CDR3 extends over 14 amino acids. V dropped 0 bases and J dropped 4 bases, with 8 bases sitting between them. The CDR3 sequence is CASSLGSRGNTIYF. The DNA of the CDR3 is TGCGCCAGCAGCTTGGGGTCGAGAGGAAACACCATATATTTT.

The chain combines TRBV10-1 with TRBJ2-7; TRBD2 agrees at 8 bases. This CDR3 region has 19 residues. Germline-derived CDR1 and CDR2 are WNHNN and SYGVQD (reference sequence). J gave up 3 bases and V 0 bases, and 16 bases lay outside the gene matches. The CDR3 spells CASSESKIGSGGSYYEQYF. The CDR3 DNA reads TGCGCCAGCAGTGAGTCGAAAATTGGATCGGGAGGGTCCTACTACGAGCAGTACTTC.